The 2 T cell receptor beta chains presented below share a single source sample, sequenced in a study of shared clonotypes between healthy human individuals (dated by TCRdb to about 2020). Library preparation used the immunoSEQ multiplex PCR assay. TCRdb holds this immuneACCESS table with in-frame rearrangements only. Some clones are missing; in checked studies, unresolved V genes explain under half, and the rest has no known cause. Across this sample there are hundreds of thousands of clones, with 90% to 97% seen only once. Of the sample, less than 0.06% falls within the top ten clones. Sequenced input: naive CD4+ T cells sorted from blood. The cell subset or site label corresponds to: CD45RA+ positively selected. The receptor set was obtained from a woman in her twenties or thirties in good health.

This sequence joins TRBV19 and TRBJ2-7; 10 bases are a match to TRBD1. Germline assignment: CDR1 LNHDA and CDR2 SQIVND (reference sequence). J gave up 4 bases and V 3 bases, and 9 bases lay outside the gene matches. CDR3 size: 16 residues. The DNA of the CDR3 is TGTGCCAGTAGTATGGGGAGGGACAGGGGCCGATACGAGCAGTACTTC. Protein: CASSMGRDRGRYEQYF.

This clone was found once. The V call is TRBV11-2, the J call TRBJ1-4; D ambiguous. The ends were cut back, 5 bases at V and 9 bases at J, with 13 bases in the middle. Germline V lookup: CDR1 SGHAT, CDR2 FQNNGV. The CDR3 runs 13 residues. The CDR3 spells CASSEDSPQKLFF. CDR3 sequence (DNA): TGTGCCAGCAGCGAGGACTCTCCTCAAAAACTGTTTTTT. Combining the CDR3 with reference TRBV11-2 and TRBJ1-4 gives the whole variable domain EAGVAQSPRYKIIEKRQSVAFWCNPISGHATLYWYQQILGQGPKLLIQFQNNGVVDDSQLPKDRFSAERLKGVDSTLKIQPAKLEDSAVYLCASSEDSPQKLFFGSGTQLSVL.